These 15 T cell receptor beta chains were all obtained from the same sample, sequenced in a study of a mutant IDH1 vaccine in newly diagnosed glioma. Time point of the sample: week 11, during vaccination. Vaccine doses each comprised 300 ug of mutant IDH1 20-mer peptide, with topical imiquimod. Sequencing was performed with immunoSEQ multiplex PCR; in TCRdb, only in-frame clones are kept and a portion is missing. The sample carries tens of thousands of clones, approximately 84% recorded once. No antigens are known for them. The source material was PBMCs, sampled from a glioma patient whose treatment included an IDH1 peptide vaccine. These receptors originate from a woman aged 45-60 years with glioma.

V gene TRBV5-6 combines with J gene TRBJ2-2, with D possibly TRBD2 on 6 matching bases. The CDR3 runs 15 residues. Germline CDR1 reads SGHDT; CDR2 reads YYEEEE. The germline V and J ends were trimmed by 4 bases and 4 bases, with 14 bases remaining between them. CDR3 in amino acids: CASSRVVAATGELFF. CDR3 nucleotide sequence: TGTGCCAGCAGCAGGGTAGTAGCGGCCACCGGGGAGCTGTTTTTT.

This chain joins TRBV25-1 and TRBJ1-1; 9 bases are shared with TRBD1. J gave up 4 bases and V 3 bases, and 3 bases lay outside the gene matches. CDR3 length equals 14 residues. Germline lookup yields CDR1 MGHDK and CDR2 SYGVNS. The CDR3 region has the DNA TGTGCCAGCAGTGATAGACAGGGGGTCACTGAAGCTTTCTTT. Translated, it gives CASSDRQGVTEAFF. The full variable domain, in which reference TRBV25-1 and TRBJ1-1 provide the parts outside the CDR3, is EADIYQTPRYLVIGTGKKITLECSQTMGHDKMYWYQQDPGMELHLIHYSYGVNSTEKGDLSSESTVSRIRTEHFPLTLESARPSHTSQYLCASSDRQGVTEAFFGQGTRLTVV.

The chain is built from TRBV5-4 and TRBJ1-2; 9 positions agree with TRBD1. Germline trimming cut 3 bases from V and 10 bases from J; bases unmatched to any gene: 13. The CDR3 has 15 residues. Per germline, CDR1 SGHNT and CDR2 YYREEE (reference sequence). CDR3 region: CASSSDQDRGHSYTF. CDR3 sequence (DNA): TGTGCCAGCAGCTCTGATCAGGACAGGGGACATTCCTACACCTTC.

The CDR3 here is CASSPRWGSGYSPLHF. The CDR3 DNA sequence: TGTGCCAGCAGCCCCCGGTGGGGTTCAGGGTATTCACCCCTCCACTTT. This chain joins TRBV7-8 and TRBJ1-6, with D tentatively TRBD1 (5 bases). CDR3 length: 16 amino acids. Germline V gene data show CDR1 as SGHVS and CDR2 as FQNEAQ. V dropped 5 bases and J dropped 8 bases, with 19 bases sitting between them.

V and J are TRBV28 and TRBJ1-2, with TRBD1 matching over 7 bases. Trimming removed 6 bases from V and 2 bases from J; junction bases left unmatched: 6. Per germline, CDR1 MDHEN and CDR2 SYDVKM. This CDR3 spans 14 amino acids. The CDR3 loop reads CASSTPGGNYGYTF. CDR3 DNA: TGTGCCAGCAGCACACCAGGGGGAAACTATGGCTACACCTTC.

This sequence joins TRBV7-2 and TRBJ1-1; D remains ambiguous. The CDR3 is 14 residues long. V was cut by 5 bases and J by 2 bases, with 12 bases left in between. CDR1 SGHTA and CDR2 FQGNSA come from the germline V gene. CDR3 region: CASSPPASNTEAFF. The CDR3, as DNA: TGTGCCAGCAGCCCACCAGCCAGTAACACTGAAGCTTTCTTT. The full variable domain, completed using reference TRBV7-2 and TRBJ1-1, is GAGVSQSPSNKVTEKGKDVELRCDPISGHTALYWYRQSLGQGLEFLIYFQGNSAPDKSGLPSDRFSAERTGGSVSTLTIQRTQQEDSAVYLCASSPPASNTEAFFGQGTRLTVV.

The chain has TRBV10-3 and TRBJ1-2, with a possible D match to TRBD1 (6 bases). CDR3 length: 12 residues. The germline V gene encodes CDR1 ENHRY and CDR2 SYGVKD. V dropped 7 bases and J dropped 5 bases, with 11 bases sitting between them. CDR3 nucleotide sequence: TGTGCCATCAACTCAGGGGTATATGGCTACACCTTC. It encodes CAINSGVYGYTF.

The chain carries TRBV30 and TRBJ1-3; 7 nucleotides line up with TRBD1. CDR3 length equals 15 residues. The V gene end was trimmed by 3 bases and the J gene end by 1 base; junction bases not matched to a gene: 6. The germline gives CDR1 GTSNPN, CDR2 SVGIG (reference sequence). The CDR3 region is CAWSSQGGSGNTIYF. The CDR3 DNA follows: TGTGCCTGGAGCTCCCAGGGGGGATCTGGAAACACCATATATTTT.

The chain has TRBV30 and TRBJ1-1; D is undetermined. The CDR3 sequence is 11 residues long. The V end was cut by 7 bases, the J end by 7 bases, with 13 bases between. From germline, CDR1 is GTSNPN and CDR2 SVGIG (reference sequence). DNA of the CDR3: TGTGCCTCCACGGAAGGGAATGAAGCTTTCTTT. Protein product: CASTEGNEAFF.

The chain joins TRBV6-4 to TRBJ1-2; D unresolved. This CDR3 has 13 residues. The V end was cut by 4 bases, the J end by 6 bases, with 12 bases between. In germline, CDR1 is MRHNA, CDR2 SNTAGT. CDR3 in DNA: TGTGCCAGCAGTGCCGGAATATTTGATGGCTACACCTTC. Residues: CASSAGIFDGYTF.

The V and J genes are TRBV6-4 and TRBJ1-6; D not certain. CDR1 is MRHNA and CDR2 is SNTAGT in the germline V gene. The CDR3 extends over 15 amino acids. V lost 3 bases and J lost 5, with 11 bases in between. The CDR3 DNA reads as TGTGCCAGCAGTGAAGGCGCGATCCATAATTCACCCCTCCACTTT. It codes for CASSEGAIHNSPLHF.

This chain connects TRBV29-1 to TRBJ1-1, with D possibly matching TRBD1 (6 bases). The CDR3 is made up of 14 amino acids. Germline V CDR1 and CDR2: SQVTM, ANQGSEA. Deletions cut 6 bases from V and 6 bases from J, with 20 bases between. The CDR3 DNA sequence: TGCAGCGTGAGGGGGGGACTCTTAGAACCTGAAGCTTTCTTT. It yields the protein CSVRGGLLEPEAFF.

The chain combines TRBV18 with TRBJ1-5; TRBD1 might be the D (5 bases). The CDR3 contains 16 residues. CDR1 and CDR2 (germline): KGHSH, LQKENI. The V gene lost 3 bases and the J gene lost 4 bases, with 16 bases spanning the gap. CDR3 nucleotide sequence: TGTGCCAGCTCACCGAATCGAGGGGACGGAAATCAGCCCCAGCATTTT. Protein product: CASSPNRGDGNQPQHF.

J is TRBJ1-1 and V is TRBV25-1; D remains unclear. The CDR3 runs to 17 residues. Germline values: CDR1 MGHDK, CDR2 SYGVNS. Trimming cost V 7 bases and J 1 base, with 22 bases left between them. CDR3 DNA: TGTGCCAGCAAGGCCCAATGGGGAAAAGGAGGGAACACTGAAGCTTTCTTT. Protein product: CASKAQWGKGGNTEAFF.

V usage is TRBV5-6 and J usage is TRBJ2-3; TRBD2 matches at 14 bases. This CDR3 contains 15 residues. Germline CDR1 and CDR2: SGHDT and YYEEEE. With V trimmed by 4 bases and J by 4 bases, 2 bases remained unmatched. CDR3 protein: CASSRLAGGSDTQYF. In DNA, the CDR3 is TGTGCCAGCAGCAGACTAGCGGGGGGGTCAGATACGCAGTATTTT.